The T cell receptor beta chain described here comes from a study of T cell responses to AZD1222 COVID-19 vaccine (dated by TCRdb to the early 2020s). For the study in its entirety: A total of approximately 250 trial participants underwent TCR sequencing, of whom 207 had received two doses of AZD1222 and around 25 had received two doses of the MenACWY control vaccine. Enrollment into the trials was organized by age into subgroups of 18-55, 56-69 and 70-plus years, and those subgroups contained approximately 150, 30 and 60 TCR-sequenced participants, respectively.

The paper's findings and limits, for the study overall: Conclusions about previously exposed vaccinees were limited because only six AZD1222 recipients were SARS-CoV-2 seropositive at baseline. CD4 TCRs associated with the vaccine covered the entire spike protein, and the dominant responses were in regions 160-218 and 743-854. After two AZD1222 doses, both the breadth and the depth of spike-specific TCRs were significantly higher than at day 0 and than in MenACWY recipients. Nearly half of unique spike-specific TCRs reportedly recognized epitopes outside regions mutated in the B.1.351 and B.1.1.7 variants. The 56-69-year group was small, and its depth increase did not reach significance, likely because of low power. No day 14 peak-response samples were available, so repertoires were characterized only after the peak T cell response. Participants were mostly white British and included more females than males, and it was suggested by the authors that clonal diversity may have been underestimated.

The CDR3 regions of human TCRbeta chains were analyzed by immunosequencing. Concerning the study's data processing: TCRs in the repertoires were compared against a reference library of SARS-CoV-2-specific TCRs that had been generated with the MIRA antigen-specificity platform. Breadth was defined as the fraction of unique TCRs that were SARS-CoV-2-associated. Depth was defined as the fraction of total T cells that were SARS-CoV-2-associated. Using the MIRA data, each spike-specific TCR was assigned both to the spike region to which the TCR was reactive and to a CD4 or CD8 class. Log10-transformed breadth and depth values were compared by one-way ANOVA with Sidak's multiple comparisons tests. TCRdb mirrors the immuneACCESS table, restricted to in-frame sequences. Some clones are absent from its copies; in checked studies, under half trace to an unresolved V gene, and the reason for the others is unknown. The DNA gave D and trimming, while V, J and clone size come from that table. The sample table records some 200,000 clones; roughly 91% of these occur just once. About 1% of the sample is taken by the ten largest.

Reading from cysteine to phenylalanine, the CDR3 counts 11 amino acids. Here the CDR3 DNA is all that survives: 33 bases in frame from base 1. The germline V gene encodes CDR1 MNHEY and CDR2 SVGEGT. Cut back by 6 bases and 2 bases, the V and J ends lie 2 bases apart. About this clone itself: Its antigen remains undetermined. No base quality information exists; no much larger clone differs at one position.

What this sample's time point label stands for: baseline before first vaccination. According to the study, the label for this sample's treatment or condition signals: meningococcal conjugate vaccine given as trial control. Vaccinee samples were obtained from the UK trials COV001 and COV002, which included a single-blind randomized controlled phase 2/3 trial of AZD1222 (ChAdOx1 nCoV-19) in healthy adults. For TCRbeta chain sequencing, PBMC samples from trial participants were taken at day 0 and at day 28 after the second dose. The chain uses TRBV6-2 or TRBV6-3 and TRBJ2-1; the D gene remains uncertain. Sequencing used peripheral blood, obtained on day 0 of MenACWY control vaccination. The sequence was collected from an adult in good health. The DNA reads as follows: TGTGCCAGCAGCACCTACAATGAGCAGTTCTTC. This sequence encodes CASSTYNEQFF.